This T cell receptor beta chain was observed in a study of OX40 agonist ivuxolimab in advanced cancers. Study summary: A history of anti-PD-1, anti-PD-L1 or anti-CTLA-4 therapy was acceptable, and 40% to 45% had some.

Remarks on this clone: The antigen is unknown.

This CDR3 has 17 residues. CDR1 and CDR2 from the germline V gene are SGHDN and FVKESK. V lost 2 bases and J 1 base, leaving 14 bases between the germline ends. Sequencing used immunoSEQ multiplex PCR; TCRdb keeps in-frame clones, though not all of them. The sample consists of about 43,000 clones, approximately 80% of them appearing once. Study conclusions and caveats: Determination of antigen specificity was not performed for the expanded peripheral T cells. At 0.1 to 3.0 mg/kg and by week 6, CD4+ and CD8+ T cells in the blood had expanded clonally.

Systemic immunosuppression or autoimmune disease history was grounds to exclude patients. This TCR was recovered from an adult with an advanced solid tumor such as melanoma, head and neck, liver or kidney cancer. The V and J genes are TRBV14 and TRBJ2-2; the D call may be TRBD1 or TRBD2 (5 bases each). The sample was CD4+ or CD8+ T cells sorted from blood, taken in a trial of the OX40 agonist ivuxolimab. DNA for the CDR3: TGTGCCAGCAGCCAACCGAGGGGAGAGGGGAACACCGGGGAGCTGTTTTTT. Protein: CASSQPRGEGNTGELFF.